Sequencing of this T cell receptor beta chain was carried out in a study of T cells in Graves' hyperthyroidism and ophthalmopathy. Across the whole study: Specimen type is peripheral blood, collected at initial diagnosis prior to any treatment.

Trimming left V 6 bases short and J 2 bases short, with 16 bases between. The CDR3 is 15 residues long. CDR1 and CDR2 (germline): MNHNS, SASEGT. This clonotype has just a few counts. Amplified TCR beta CDR3 regions came from RNA transcripts. An initial round of RT-PCR targeting the TCR CDR3 relied on the HTBI primer set. TCRdb re-derived calls from the multiplex PCR reads in MiXCR, one entry per CDR3 protein. The data contain hundreds of thousands of distinct CDR3 sequences, roughly 14% of them singletons. J is TRBJ1-1 and V is TRBV6-1; D may be TRBD1 (5 bases). The origin of this receptor is a young man with Graves' ophthalmopathy. Input material: blood. In nucleotides, the CDR3 is TGTGCCAGCAGCCTCAGGGCATCCCTAAACACTGAAGCTTTCTTT. It yields the protein CASSLRASLNTEAFF.